One and the same sample provided the 3 T cell receptor beta chains below, sequenced in a study of identical twins. TCRdb reanalysed the 5' RACE reads using MiXCR and keeps one entry per CDR3 protein. The table records about 690,000 distinct CDR3 sequences, around 6% of them present only once. Sample: naive T cells sorted from blood. The receptors were gathered from a man aged 18 to 30 in good health.

This chain connects TRBV12-3 or TRBV12-4 to TRBJ1-1, with TRBD1 as a possible D gene (6 bases). Trimming took 6 bases from V and 10 from J, leaving 15 bases between them. The CDR3 consists of 12 residues. The CDR3 is CASSRVTGTAFF. The CDR3 nucleotides read TGTGCCAGCAGCCGCGTAACAGGGACAGCTTTCTTT.

The CDR3 DNA sequence: TGTGCCAGCAGTTCGGGATTGGGCTCCTACAATGAGCAGTTCTTC. This gives the protein CASSSGLGSYNEQFF. This chain uses TRBV9 with TRBJ2-1; TRBD2 is a possible D gene (5 bases). The germline gives CDR1 SGDLS, CDR2 YYNGEE. Trimming shortened V by 5 bases and J by 0 bases, and 12 bases separated the two germline ends. The CDR3 loop spans 15 amino acids.

This clonotype was observed many times. This chain links TRBV5-1 with TRBJ1-2, with D perhaps matching TRBD1 (6 bases). CDR3 length equals 15 residues. V was pared by 4 bases and J by 4 bases, with 17 bases between. CDR1 and CDR2 (germline): SGHRS, YFSETQ. The CDR3 protein is CASSPRRGEGYGYTF. The CDR3 DNA reads TGCGCCAGCAGCCCTCGCAGGGGCGAGGGCTATGGCTACACCTTC.